The T cell receptor (beta chain) described here comes from a study of blood T cell repertoires in COVID-19. Study summary: COVID-19 samples collected from the United States, Italy and Spain covered acute and convalescent phases.

Losses at the gene ends were 4 bases for V and 5 bases for J; bases not matched to a gene: 5. There are 15 residues in the CDR3. The V gene's germline CDR1 is KGHDR and CDR2 SFDVKD. Recruits, aged about 18 to 90 years, lived in 24 US areas. Original processing notes: Estimates of nucleated cell counts were drawn from the amplification of reference gene primers. Profiled with immunoSEQ multiplex PCR; TCRdb holds only in-frame clones, not every one. V, J and clone size were drawn from that table, and D and trimming were deduced from the DNA. The table records 250,000 to 300,000 clones, around 85% of them present only once.

This rearrangement joins TRBV24-1 to TRBJ2-3; 10 nucleotides match TRBD2. The sequence was obtained from a woman in her forties or fifties who had recovered from COVID-19. The sample comprised PBMCs or T cells enriched from blood (not recorded which). The DNA for the CDR3 is TGTGCCACCAGTGACCCTAGACTAGCGGGAGATACGCAGTATTTT. Protein sequence: CATSDPRLAGDTQYF.